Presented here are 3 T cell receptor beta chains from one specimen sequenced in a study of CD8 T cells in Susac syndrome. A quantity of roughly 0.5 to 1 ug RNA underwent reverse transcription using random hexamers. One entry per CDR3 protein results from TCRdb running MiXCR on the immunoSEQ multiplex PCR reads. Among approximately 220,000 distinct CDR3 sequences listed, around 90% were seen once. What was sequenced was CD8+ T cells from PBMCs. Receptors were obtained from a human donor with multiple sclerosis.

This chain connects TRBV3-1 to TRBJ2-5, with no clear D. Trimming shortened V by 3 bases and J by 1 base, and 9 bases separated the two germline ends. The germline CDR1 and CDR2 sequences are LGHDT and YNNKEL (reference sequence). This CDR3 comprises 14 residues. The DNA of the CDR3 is TGTGCCAGCAGCCAGAGGCGATTCCAAGAGACCCAGTACTTC. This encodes CASSQRRFQETQYF.

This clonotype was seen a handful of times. The chain's CDR3 is CASSLEGSSYEQYF. The CDR3 nucleotides are TGTGCCAGCAGCTTGGAGGGTAGCTCCTACGAGCAGTACTTC. The gene calls are TRBV5-4 and TRBJ2-7, with D uncertain. The CDR3 has 14 residues. Trimming pared 0 bases from V and 0 bases from J, leaving 7 bases between. Germline-derived CDR1 and CDR2 are SGHNT and YYREEE (reference sequence).

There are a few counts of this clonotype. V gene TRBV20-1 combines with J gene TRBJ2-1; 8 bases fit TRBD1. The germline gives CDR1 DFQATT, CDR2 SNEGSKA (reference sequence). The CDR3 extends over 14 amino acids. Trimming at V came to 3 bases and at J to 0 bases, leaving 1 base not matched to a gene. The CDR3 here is CSARDRDSYNEQFF. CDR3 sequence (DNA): TGCAGTGCTAGGGACAGGGACTCCTACAATGAGCAGTTCTTC.